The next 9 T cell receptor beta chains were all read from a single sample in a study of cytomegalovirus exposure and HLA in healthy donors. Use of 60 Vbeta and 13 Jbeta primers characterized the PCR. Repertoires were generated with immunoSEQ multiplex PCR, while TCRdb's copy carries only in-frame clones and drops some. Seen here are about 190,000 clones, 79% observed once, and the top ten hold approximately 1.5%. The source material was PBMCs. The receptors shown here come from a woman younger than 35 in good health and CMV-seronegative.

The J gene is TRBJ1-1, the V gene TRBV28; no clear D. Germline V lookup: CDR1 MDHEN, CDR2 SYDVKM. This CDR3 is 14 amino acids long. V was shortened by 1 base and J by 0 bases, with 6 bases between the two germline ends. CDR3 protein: CASSLSLLNTEAFF. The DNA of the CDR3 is TGTGCCAGCAGTTTATCTTTGTTGAACACTGAAGCTTTCTTT.

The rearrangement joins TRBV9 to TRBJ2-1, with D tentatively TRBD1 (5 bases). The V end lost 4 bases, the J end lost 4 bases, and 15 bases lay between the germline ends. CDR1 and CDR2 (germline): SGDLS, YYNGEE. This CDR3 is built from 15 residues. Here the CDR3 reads CASSTTQGGYNEQFF. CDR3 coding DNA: TGTGCCAGCAGCACAACCCAGGGTGGGTACAATGAGCAGTTCTTC.

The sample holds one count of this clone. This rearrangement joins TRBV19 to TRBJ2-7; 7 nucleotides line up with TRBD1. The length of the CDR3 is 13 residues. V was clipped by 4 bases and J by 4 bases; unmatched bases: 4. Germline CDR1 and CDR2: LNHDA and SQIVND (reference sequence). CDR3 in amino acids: CASSSTQGYEQYF. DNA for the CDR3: TGTGCCAGTAGTAGCACACAGGGGTACGAGCAGTACTTC.

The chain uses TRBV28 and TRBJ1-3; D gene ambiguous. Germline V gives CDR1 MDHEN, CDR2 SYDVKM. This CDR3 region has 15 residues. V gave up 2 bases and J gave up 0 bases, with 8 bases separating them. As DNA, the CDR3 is TGTGCCAGCAGTTTAAGCTTACCCTCTGGAAACACCATATATTTT. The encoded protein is CASSLSLPSGNTIYF.

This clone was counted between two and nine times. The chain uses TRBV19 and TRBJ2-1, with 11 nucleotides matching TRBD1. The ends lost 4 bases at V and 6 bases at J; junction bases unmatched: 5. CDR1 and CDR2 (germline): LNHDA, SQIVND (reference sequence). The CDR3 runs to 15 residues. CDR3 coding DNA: TGTGCCAGTAGTACGGCGGGACAGGGGGTCAATGAGCAGTTCTTC. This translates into CASSTAGQGVNEQFF.

CDR3 sequence (DNA): TGTGCCAGCAGCTTAGGCGGCGGGGAGACCCAGTACTTC. As protein: CASSLGGGETQYF. The chain recombines TRBV11-2 with TRBJ2-5, with D maybe TRBD2 (5 bases). The V gene's germline CDR1 is SGHAT and CDR2 FQNNGV. The CDR3 runs 13 residues. V was clipped by 1 base and J by 5 bases, with 8 bases between them.

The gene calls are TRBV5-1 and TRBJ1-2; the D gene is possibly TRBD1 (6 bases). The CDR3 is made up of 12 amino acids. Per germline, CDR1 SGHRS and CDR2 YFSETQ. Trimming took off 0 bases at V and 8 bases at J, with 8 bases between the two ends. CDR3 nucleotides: TGCGCCAGCAGCTTGGAGGGGGAAGGCTACACCTTC. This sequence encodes CASSLEGEGYTF.

The CDR3 protein is CASRPQAGRTDTQYF. The CDR3 nucleotides read TGCGCCAGCCGACCCCAAGCGGGGCGCACAGATACGCAGTATTTT. The chain employs TRBV5-1 and TRBJ2-3, with 7 positions matching TRBD2. Germline V gene lookup returns CDR1 SGHRS and CDR2 YFSETQ. V shed 7 bases and J 1 base; nucleotides not matched to a gene: 9. This CDR3 is 15 amino acids long.

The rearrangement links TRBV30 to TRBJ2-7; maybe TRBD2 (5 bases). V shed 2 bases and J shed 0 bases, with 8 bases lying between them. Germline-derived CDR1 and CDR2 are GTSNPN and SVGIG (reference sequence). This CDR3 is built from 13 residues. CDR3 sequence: CAWSPRDSYEQYF. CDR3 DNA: TGTGCCTGGAGTCCCCGGGACTCCTACGAGCAGTACTTC.